The source of this TCR beta chain is a study of blood T cell repertoires in COVID-19. Across the whole study: Donors in the United States, Italy and Spain gave samples during acute or convalescent COVID-19. The analysed material was cDNA or gDNA that came from T cells, B-cell-depleted T cells, or PBMCs.

Methods used by the authors: Scientists estimated how many nucleated cells there were by amplifying reference gene primers. Profiling relied on immunoSEQ multiplex PCR, and the TCRdb table lists in-frame clones only, not all of them. V and J calls and clone size come straight from that table; D and trimming were deduced from the DNA. The sample lists more than 250,000 clones, 65% to 90% occurring once. The length of the CDR3 is 16 residues. Germline CDR1 MNHEY, CDR2 SMNVEV (reference sequence). V lost 5 bases to trimming and J lost 2 bases, with 19 bases between them. V is TRBV27 and J is TRBJ2-7, with TRBD2 as a possible D gene (5 bases). The material sequenced was peripheral blood. This clonotype was sampled from a man between 45 and 60 years old with active or convalescent COVID-19. The chain's CDR3 is CASSPTSARGPYEQYF. In DNA form, the CDR3 reads TGTGCCAGCAGTCCCACCTCTGCCCGGGGTCCCTACGAGCAGTACTTC.